This T cell receptor (beta chain) was sequenced in a study of cytomegalovirus exposure and HLA in healthy donors. About this clone itself: Its target is not known.

CDR3 length: 17 amino acids. Trimming removed 2 bases from V and 3 bases from J; junction bases left unmatched: 12. Germline values: CDR1 SGDLS, CDR2 YYNGEE. Whole-study findings and limits: A later analysis showed HLA-associated TCR beta chains outstripping equally common others in clonal expansion. The majority of CMV-associated TCR beta chains were reported as apparently HLA-restricted in a later analysis.

This PCR relied on a set of 60 Vbeta primers and 13 Jbeta primers. Clones were sequenced by immunoSEQ multiplex PCR, and TCRdb holds only the in-frame ones, with some missing. The sample has around 150,000 clones, 80% seen once; the top ten hold roughly 1.3%. The sample comprised PBMCs. The chain employs TRBV9 and TRBJ2-7; 9 bases match TRBD2. This receptor was identified in a woman between 50 and 59 years old in good health and CMV-seronegative. CDR3: CASSVLVAGDRHYEQYF. CDR3 coding DNA: TGTGCCAGCAGCGTGCTGGTAGCGGGGGATCGCCACTACGAGCAGTACTTC.